Below, one T cell receptor (beta chain) is given with its context. Antigen: not known. There are 13 residues in the CDR3. Between the trimmed V and J ends, which lost 2 bases and 1 base, there was a span of 6 bases. Germline CDR1 is SGHRS and CDR2 is YFSETQ. This sample was included in a study of Tregs in tolerant kidney transplant recipients. Study-wide results and caveats: Tregs expanded with activated donor B cells seemed most donor-specific.

Clones were read by immunoSEQ multiplex PCR, and TCRdb kept only the in-frame ones, dropping some. This repertoire shows 95,000 to 120,000 clones, roughly 89% found once; its top ten account for under 0.35%. Sequencing used CD4+ T cells from blood, obtained before the transplant. This TCR was recovered from a human donor who received a combined kidney and bone marrow transplant. The rearrangement joins TRBV5-1 to TRBJ1-2; D is uncertain. The CDR3 DNA sequence: TGCGCCAGCAGCTTTACCGGTAACTATGGCTACACCTTC. It specifies CASSFTGNYGYTF.